This T cell receptor (beta chain) was sequenced during a study of T-cell reconstitution after alpha-beta-depleted transplantation in children (dated by TCRdb to the mid-2010s). Background for the entire study: Using TCR repertoire profiling, the study quantitatively followed how T-cell immune reconstitution unfolded in children after TCRalphabeta/CD19-depleted allogeneic hematopoietic cell transplantation.

Library generation was performed with PCR. TCRdb names Illumina HiSeq 2500 as the instrument used. TCR libraries were prepared with molecular barcoding, using unique molecular identifiers to normalize TCRbeta repertoire quantification. Starting from the raw public reads, TCRdb applied fastp trimming at Q25, assembled clones with MiXCR and retained in-frame beta chains. Every CDR3 protein is listed once, alongside the most common genes and DNA of its rows. Recorded for this sample are more than 120,000 distinct CDR3 sequences; 8.5% to 10% of them occurred a single time. The ten largest clones capture 15% to 20% of the sample. The treatment or condition tag for this specimen amounts to: allogeneic hematopoietic cell transplantation with graft depleted of TCRalphabeta T cells and CD19 B cells. The transplant recipients were children given TCRalphabeta/CD19-depleted allogeneic hematopoietic cell grafts.

In this sample, this clonotype turned up many times. Its antigen is still unknown. Base qualities are missing; no much larger clone stands one base away. Trimming takes 5 bases off V and 1 base off J; junction bases not matched to a gene: 1. Including cysteine and phenylalanine, the CDR3 has 15 amino acids. Only CDR3 DNA is held: 45 bases, read in frame from base 1. The investigation overall reported the following: Apparently early alphabetaT-cell count recovery about two months after transplant reportedly relied on only several hundred rapidly expanded clones derived from non-depleted graft cells. Hyperexpanded clone frequencies declined over subsequent months; after one year, T-cell counts and TCRbeta diversity were mostly attributed to newly produced T cells. The high TCRbeta diversity at day 60 in some patients was ascribed to recipient T cells and intrathymic progenitors that had survived conditioning.

Rearrangement joined TRBV12-3 or TRBV12-4 to TRBJ2-4; 11 middle bases align to TRBD2. Material: PBMCs, mostly from graft donor cells, obtained 180 days after TCRalphabeta/CD19-depleted stem cell transplant. This sequence was found in a female patient aged 2 to 10 who had a stem cell transplant for congenital amegakaryocytic thrombocytopenia, so the T cells may come from the graft donor. CDR3 region: CASSTSGSAKNIQYF. The DNA sequence is as follows: TGTGCCAGCAGTACTAGCGGGAGTGCCAAAAACATTCAGTACTTC.